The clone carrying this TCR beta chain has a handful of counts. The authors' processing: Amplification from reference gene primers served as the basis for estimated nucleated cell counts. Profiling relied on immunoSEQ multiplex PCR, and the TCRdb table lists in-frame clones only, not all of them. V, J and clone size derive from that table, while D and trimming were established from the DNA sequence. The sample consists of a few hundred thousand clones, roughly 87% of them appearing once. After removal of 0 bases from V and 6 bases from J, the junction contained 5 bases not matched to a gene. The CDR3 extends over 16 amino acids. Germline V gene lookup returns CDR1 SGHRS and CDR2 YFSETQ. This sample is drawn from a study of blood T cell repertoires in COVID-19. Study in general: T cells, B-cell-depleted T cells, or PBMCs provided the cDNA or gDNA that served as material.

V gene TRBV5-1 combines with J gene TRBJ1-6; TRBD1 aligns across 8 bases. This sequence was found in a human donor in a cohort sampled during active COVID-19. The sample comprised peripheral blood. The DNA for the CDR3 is TGCGCCAGCAGCTTGGGGGCCGGACAGGGTAATTCACCCCTCCACTTT. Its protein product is CASSLGAGQGNSPLHF.